A single sample gave rise to the 2 T cell receptor beta chains below, sequenced in a study of cytomegalovirus exposure and HLA in healthy donors (dated by TCRdb to between 2016 and 2019). Libraries were prepared through the immunoSEQ multiplex PCR assay. For the multiplex PCR, a mixture combining 60 forward primers for TCR Vbeta segments and 13 reverse primers for TCR Jbeta segments was used. Held by TCRdb, this immuneACCESS table contains in-frame sequences only and omits some clones. Under half of the omission traces to an unresolved V gene where checked; the cause of the rest is unknown. Recorded for this sample are more than 100,000 clones; about 86% of them occurred a single time. The ten top clones hold approximately 4.7% of the sample. Sample: PBMCs. The receptors derive from a woman aged 25 to 39 in good health and CMV-seronegative.

This clone was observed a few times. V gene TRBV5-6 combines with J gene TRBJ2-5; D not resolved. The DNA end favors TRBJ2-7, so the J call may be wrong. This CDR3 contains 12 residues. The germline gives CDR1 SGHDT, CDR2 YYEEEE. In DNA form, the CDR3 reads TGTGCCAGCAGCGTCCGTTATTACGAGCAGTACTTC. Its translation is CASSVRYYEQYF.

CDR3 DNA sequence: TGTGCCAGCAGTTACTCGACATTACCTCCCTACGAGCAGTACTTC. It yields the protein CASSYSTLPPYEQYF. The chain couples TRBV6-5 to TRBJ2-5; D call uncertain. TRBJ2-7 matches the DNA end more closely, so the J call is doubtful. CDR1 and CDR2 (germline): MNHEY, SVGAGI. This CDR3 region has 15 residues.